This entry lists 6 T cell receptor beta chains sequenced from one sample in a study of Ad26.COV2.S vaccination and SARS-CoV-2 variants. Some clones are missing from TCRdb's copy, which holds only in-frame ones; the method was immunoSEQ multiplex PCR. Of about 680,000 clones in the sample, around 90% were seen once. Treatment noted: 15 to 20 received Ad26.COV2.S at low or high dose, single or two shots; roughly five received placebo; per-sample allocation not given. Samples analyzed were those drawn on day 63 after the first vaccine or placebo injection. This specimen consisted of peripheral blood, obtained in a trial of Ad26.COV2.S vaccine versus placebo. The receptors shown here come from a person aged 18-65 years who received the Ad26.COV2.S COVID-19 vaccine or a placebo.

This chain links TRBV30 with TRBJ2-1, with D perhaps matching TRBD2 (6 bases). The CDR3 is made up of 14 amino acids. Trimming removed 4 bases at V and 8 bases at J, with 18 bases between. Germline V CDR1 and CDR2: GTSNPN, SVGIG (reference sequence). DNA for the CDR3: TGTGCCTGGACCGGGTCTAGCGTTATCCATGAGCAGTTCTTC. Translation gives CAWTGSSVIHEQFF.

The CDR3 spells CASSSRTVRLETQYF. The CDR3 nucleotides read TGTGCCAGTAGTTCGCGGACAGTTCGTTTGGAGACCCAGTACTTC. The chain recombines TRBV19 with TRBJ2-5; tentative D call: TRBD1 (6 bases). Trimming removed 5 bases at V and 5 bases at J, with 18 bases between. Germline CDR1 reads LNHDA; CDR2 reads SQIVND (reference sequence). The CDR3 loop spans 15 amino acids.

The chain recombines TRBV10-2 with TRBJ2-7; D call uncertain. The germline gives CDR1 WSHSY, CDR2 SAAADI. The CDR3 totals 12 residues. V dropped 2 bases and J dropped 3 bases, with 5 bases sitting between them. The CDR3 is CASSEALYEQYF. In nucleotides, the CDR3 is TGCGCCAGCAGTGAGGCCCTCTACGAGCAGTACTTC.

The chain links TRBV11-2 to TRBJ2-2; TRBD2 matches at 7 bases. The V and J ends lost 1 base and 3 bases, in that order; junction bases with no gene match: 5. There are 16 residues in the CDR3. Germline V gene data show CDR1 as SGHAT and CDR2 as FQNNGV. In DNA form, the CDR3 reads TGTGCCAGCAGCTTAGTGCGGGGGACGGACACCGGGGAGCTGTTTTTT. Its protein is CASSLVRGTDTGELFF. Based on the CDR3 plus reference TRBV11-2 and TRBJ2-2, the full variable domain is EAGVAQSPRYKIIEKRQSVAFWCNPISGHATLYWYQQILGQGPKLLIQFQNNGVVDDSQLPKDRFSAERLKGVDSTLKIQPAKLEDSAVYLCASSLVRGTDTGELFFGEGSRLTVL.

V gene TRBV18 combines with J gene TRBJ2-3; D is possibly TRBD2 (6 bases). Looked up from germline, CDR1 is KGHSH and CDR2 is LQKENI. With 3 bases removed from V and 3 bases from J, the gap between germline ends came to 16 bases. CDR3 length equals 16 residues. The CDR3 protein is CASSPDYSISTDTQYF. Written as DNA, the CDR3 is TGTGCCAGCTCACCGGACTACAGTATCTCGACAGATACGCAGTATTTT. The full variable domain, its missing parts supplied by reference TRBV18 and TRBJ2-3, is NAGVMQNPRHLVRRRGQEARLRCSPMKGHSHVYWYRQLPEEGLKFMVYLQKENIIDESGMPKERFSAEFPKEGPSILRIQQVVRGDSAAYFCASSPDYSISTDTQYFGPGTRLTVL.

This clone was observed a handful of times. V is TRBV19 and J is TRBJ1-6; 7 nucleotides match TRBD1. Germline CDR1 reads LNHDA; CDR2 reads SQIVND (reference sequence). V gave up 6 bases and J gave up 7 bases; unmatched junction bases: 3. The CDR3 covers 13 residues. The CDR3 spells CASRQQGNSPLHF. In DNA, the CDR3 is TGTGCCAGTAGACAACAGGGGAATTCACCCCTCCACTTT.